The sequence of this T cell receptor beta chain was determined in a study of blood T cell repertoires in COVID-19. Germline lookup yields CDR1 MNHEY and CDR2 SMNVEV (reference sequence). This CDR3 has 15 residues. V shed 2 bases and J shed 2 bases, with 13 bases lying between them. Profiled with immunoSEQ multiplex PCR; TCRdb holds only in-frame clones, not every one. The sample lists 190,000 or so clones, more than 65% occurring once. The chain couples TRBV27 to TRBJ2-7, with D possibly being TRBD1 (7 bases). This clonotype was obtained from a man aged 40-49 years who had recovered from COVID-19. The sample comprised PBMCs or T cells enriched from blood (not recorded which). In nucleotides, the CDR3 is TGTGCCAGCAGTTTAGCCGCAGGGGGGACCTACGAGCAGTACTTC. This encodes CASSLAAGGTYEQYF.